A single sample is the source of the 20 T cell receptor beta chains below, sequenced in a study of blood T cell repertoires in COVID-19. TCRdb's table, derived via immunoSEQ multiplex PCR, lists solely in-frame clones and lacks some. Of over 200,000 clones listed, 88% are singletons. What was sequenced was PBMCs or T cells enriched from blood (not recorded which). These receptors all come from a woman younger than 45 who had been exposed to COVID-19.

The chain employs TRBV11-2 and TRBJ1-3, with 7 bases fitting TRBD1. Trimming cost V 4 bases and J 0 bases; bases outside gene matches: 3. The CDR3 has 15 residues. Per germline, CDR1 SGHAT and CDR2 FQNNGV. CDR3 loop: CASSSRQGSGNTIYF. The CDR3 region has the DNA TGTGCCAGCAGCTCCCGACAGGGCTCTGGAAACACCATATATTTT.

The chain couples TRBV5-6 to TRBJ1-1; 10 bases match TRBD1. The germline CDR1 and CDR2 sequences are SGHDT and YYEEEE. The CDR3 loop spans 15 amino acids. V was pared by 3 bases and J by 0 bases, with 2 bases of the junction left unmatched. The CDR3 DNA reads TGTGCCAGCAGCTACGACAGGGGGCTGAACACTGAAGCTTTCTTT. Its protein product is CASSYDRGLNTEAFF.

The DNA of the CDR3 is TGTGCCAGCAGTTTGACTAGCGGGCTCTCCTACGAGCAGTACTTC. It specifies CASSLTSGLSYEQYF. This chain links TRBV27 with TRBJ2-7, with 10 nucleotides matching TRBD2. The CDR3 length is 15 residues. CDR1 is MNHEY and CDR2 is SMNVEV in the germline V gene (reference sequence). V dropped 3 bases and J dropped 0; count of bases not matched to a gene: 2.

CDR3 amino acids: CASSLERSSYEQYF. As DNA, the CDR3 is TGCGCCAGCAGCTTGGAAAGGAGCTCCTACGAGCAGTACTTC. The rearrangement links TRBV5-1 to TRBJ2-7; the D is unclear. CDR3 length: 14 residues. Trimming pared 0 bases from V and 0 bases from J, leaving 7 bases between. Germline V gives CDR1 SGHRS, CDR2 YFSETQ.

The chain employs TRBV3-1 (or the pseudogene TRBV3-2) and TRBJ2-7; D may be TRBD1 (5 bases). Germline V CDR1 and CDR2: LGHDT, YNNKEL (reference sequence). This CDR3 comprises 14 residues. V was clipped by 1 base and J by 0 bases, with 7 bases between them. The chain's CDR3 is CASSQGGFSYEQYF. The CDR3 DNA follows: TGTGCCAGCAGCCAAGGGGGCTTCTCCTACGAGCAGTACTTC.

The J gene is TRBJ1-1, the V gene TRBV12-3 or TRBV12-4; D is possibly TRBD1 (6 bases). The CDR3 is made up of 13 amino acids. V was clipped by 2 bases and J by 8 bases, with 12 bases between them. DNA of the CDR3: TGTGCCAGCAGTTTAAGGGGGAGGGGCGAAGCTTTCTTT. It translates to CASSLRGRGEAFF.

The chain carries TRBV24-1 and TRBJ2-2; no clear D gene. Germline assignment: CDR1 KGHDR and CDR2 SFDVKD. CDR3 length: 15 residues. The V gene lost 4 bases and the J gene lost 0 bases, with 8 bases spanning the gap. The CDR3 spells CATSEPTANTGELFF. Here the CDR3 DNA reads TGTGCCACCAGTGAACCTACAGCGAACACCGGGGAGCTGTTTTTT.

The rearrangement links TRBV20-1 to TRBJ1-1; D ambiguous. Trimming left V 6 bases short and J 6 bases short, with 11 bases between. Germline loops: CDR1 DFQATT, CDR2 SNEGSKA (reference sequence). This CDR3 has 11 residues. The DNA for the CDR3 is TGCAGTGCCCAGGAGGAGGCTGAAGCTTTCTTT. Translation: CSAQEEAEAFF.

This chain connects TRBV5-1 to TRBJ1-3; 9 bases are shared with TRBD1. The V gene's germline CDR1 is SGHRS and CDR2 YFSETQ. The CDR3 contains 16 residues. The junction had 10 bases not matched to a gene; V was cut back by 4 bases and J by 5 bases. Written as DNA, the CDR3 is TGCGCCAGCAGCCCCTGGACAGGGGATTTTCGAAACACCATATATTTT. Protein product: CASSPWTGDFRNTIYF.

This clone was counted at least ten times. The DNA of the CDR3 is TGTGCCAGCAGCGCCCGTCAGGGTGAGCAGTTCTTC. This sequence encodes CASSARQGEQFF. This chain connects TRBV7-2 to TRBJ2-1, with D possibly matching TRBD1 (5 bases). The CDR3 is 12 residues long. Germline CDR1 SGHTA, CDR2 FQGNSA. V was clipped by 5 bases and J by 9 bases, with 11 bases between them.

The chain joins TRBV4-1 to TRBJ1-6; D is undetermined. In germline, CDR1 is MGHRA, CDR2 YSYEKL. This CDR3 is 14 amino acids long. Trimming took off 2 bases at V and 8 bases at J, with 10 bases between the two ends. In DNA, the CDR3 is TGCGCCAGCAGCCAAAGAGATACGGATTCACCCCTCCACTTT. This codes for CASSQRDTDSPLHF.

CDR3 coding DNA: TGTGCCTGGAGTGCGGGTAATCGAAACACCATATATTTT. This sequence encodes CAWSAGNRNTIYF. The chain couples TRBV30 to TRBJ1-3; no clear D. In germline, CDR1 is GTSNPN, CDR2 SVGIG (reference sequence). CDR3 length equals 13 residues. Trimming shortened V by 1 base and J by 5 bases, and 9 bases separated the two germline ends.

V and J are TRBV7-2 and TRBJ2-7; maybe TRBD2 (6 bases). Germline CDR1 and CDR2: SGHTA and FQGNSA. The CDR3 covers 13 residues. Trimming removed 4 bases from V and 7 bases from J, with 14 bases in between. In nucleotides, the CDR3 is TGTGCCAGCAGCTCCCCGGGACTCAGAGAGCAGTACTTC. Protein: CASSSPGLREQYF.

This chain links TRBV19 with TRBJ1-2; D might be TRBD1 (5 bases). V lost 7 bases to trimming and J lost 8 bases, with 11 bases between them. Per the germline V gene, CDR1 is LNHDA and CDR2 is SQIVND (reference sequence). The CDR3 is made up of 11 amino acids. CDR3 nucleotide sequence: TGTGCCAGTAAATGGGGGGAAGGCTACACCTTC. This sequence encodes CASKWGEGYTF.

The J gene is TRBJ1-5, the V gene TRBV3-1 (or the pseudogene TRBV3-2), with D unclear. The germline CDR1 and CDR2 sequences are LGHDT and YNNKEL (reference sequence). Trimming left V 1 base short and J 0 bases short, with 7 bases between. CDR3 length: 15 residues. CDR3: CASSQGRNSNQPQHF. The DNA of the CDR3 is TGTGCCAGCAGCCAAGGCAGGAATAGCAATCAGCCCCAGCATTTT.

The chain couples TRBV23-1 to TRBJ2-1, with D hard to call. TRBV23-1 is filed as an ORF, its function uncertain. The CDR3 runs 13 residues. V gave up 0 bases and J gave up 4 bases, with 4 bases separating them. In DNA form, the CDR3 reads TGCGCCAGCAGTCAATCGAGTTACAATGAGCAGTTCTTC. This translates into CASSQSSYNEQFF.

The CDR3 here is CASSYLAGHTYNEQFF. CDR3 DNA: TGTGCCAGCAGTTACCTGGCTGGACACACCTACAATGAGCAGTTCTTC. The V gene is TRBV6-5, the J gene TRBJ2-1, with D perhaps matching TRBD1 (5 bases). Germline V gene sequence: CDR1 MNHEY, CDR2 SVGAGI. This CDR3 has 16 amino acids. V lost 2 bases and J lost 2, with 13 bases in between.

The chain has TRBV15 and TRBJ2-2, with D perhaps matching TRBD1 (6 bases). Germline lookup yields CDR1 LNHNV and CDR2 YYDKDF (reference sequence). The CDR3 sequence is 17 residues long. Trimming took 0 bases from V and 2 from J, leaving 13 bases between them. CDR3 in DNA: TGTGCCACCAGCAGAGATAGTTTGGACAGCAACACCGGGGAGCTGTTTTTT. Translating gives CATSRDSLDSNTGELFF.

The chain has TRBV4-2 and TRBJ2-5, with TRBD2 matching 9 bases. The CDR3 covers 17 residues. V shed 0 bases and J 2 bases; nucleotides not matched to a gene: 7. Germline loops: CDR1 LGHNA, CDR2 YNFKEQ. The CDR3 DNA reads TGTGCCAGCAGCCAAGATGATTCGCGGGAGGGACAAGAGACCCAGTACTTC. It codes for CASSQDDSREGQETQYF.

The table lists this clone with a count of one. This sequence joins TRBV29-1 and TRBJ2-3, with 9 bases aligning to TRBD2. Per germline, CDR1 SQVTM and CDR2 ANQGSEA. The V and J ends lost 0 bases and 1 base, in that order; junction bases with no gene match: 8. This CDR3 spans 17 amino acids. The DNA for the CDR3 is TGCAGCGTTGAAGATCTTACGGGACTAGCTGGCACAGATACGCAGTATTTT. It translates to CSVEDLTGLAGTDTQYF.